These 12 T cell receptor beta chains were all obtained from the same sample, sequenced in a study of naive and memory T cell subsets. Amplification of ligated cDNA took four PCR rounds with SP2 and nested alpha and beta constant primers. MiXCR was run by TCRdb on the 5' RACE reads, yielding one entry per CDR3 protein. Here the sample spans 55,000 to 70,000 distinct CDR3 sequences, about 7% being singletons. A UMI-containing oligonucleotide was joined by 3' ligation to the TCR cDNA template. The receptors stem from a male donor in good health.

The chain links TRBV19 to TRBJ2-3; weak D call: TRBD2 (6 bases). Trimming took 7 bases from V and 3 from J, leaving 17 bases between them. CDR1 and CDR2 (germline): LNHDA, SQIVND (reference sequence). This CDR3 is 15 amino acids long. The CDR3 sequence: CASTTILGRTDTQYF. CDR3 coding DNA: TGTGCCAGTACCACTATTCTGGGGAGGACAGATACGCAGTATTTT.

This clonotype was seen a few times. The rearrangement links TRBV7-8 to TRBJ2-7; maybe TRBD2 (5 bases). Trimming removed 2 bases at V and 3 bases at J, with 14 bases between. In germline, CDR1 is SGHVS, CDR2 FQNEAQ. The CDR3 consists of 15 residues. The CDR3 is CASSLFVGSSYEQYF. CDR3 nucleotide sequence: TGTGCCAGCAGCTTATTTGTAGGGAGTAGCTACGAGCAGTACTTC.

This clonotype was seen at least ten times. J is TRBJ2-1 and V is TRBV20-1, with no clear D. V lost 6 bases, J lost 0 bases, and 12 bases lay in between. CDR1 is DFQATT, CDR2 SNEGSKA, per germline (reference sequence). The CDR3 consists of 14 residues. The CDR3 DNA follows: TGCAGTGCCCTAACTGGCGACTCCTACAATGAGCAGTTCTTC. Translation: CSALTGDSYNEQFF.

This clonotype has a count of ten or more. The chain employs TRBV7-9 and TRBJ1-2; TRBD1 agrees at 7 bases. Trimming removed 6 bases from V and 8 bases from J; junction bases left unmatched: 12. There are 14 residues in the CDR3. Germline V gene data show CDR1 as SEHNR and CDR2 as FQNEAQ (reference sequence). Written as DNA, the CDR3 is TGTGCCAGCAGGTACAGGGGCCCGGCGGAGGGCTACACCTTC. Protein sequence: CASRYRGPAEGYTF.

This clonotype was detected many times. The chain carries TRBV29-1 and TRBJ1-1, with 8 bases identical to TRBD1. The CDR3 totals 10 residues. Per the germline V gene, CDR1 is SQVTM and CDR2 is ANQGSEA. Germline trimming cut 4 bases from V and 8 bases from J; bases unmatched to any gene: 0. The chain's CDR3 is CSVGDREAFF. CDR3 DNA: TGCAGCGTTGGGGACAGGGAAGCTTTCTTT.

This clonotype is medium-sized by share. The rearrangement uses TRBV29-1 and TRBJ2-6; D might be TRBD1 (6 bases). The germline gives CDR1 SQVTM, CDR2 ANQGSEA. V lost 6 bases to trimming and J lost 0 bases, with 18 bases between them. There are 17 residues in the CDR3. The CDR3 DNA is TGCAGCGTCGTCGGACAGCTAGGGGCCTCTGGGGCCAACGTCCTGACTTTC. Its translation is CSVVGQLGASGANVLTF.

This clonotype was detected a few times. The chain joins TRBV6-5 to TRBJ1-1; possible D gene TRBD1, 6 bases. The CDR3 covers 14 residues. Germline values: CDR1 MNHEY, CDR2 SVGAGI. The V end was cut by 7 bases, the J end by 4 bases, with 16 bases between. The CDR3 protein is CASTQQGGVTEAFF. The CDR3 nucleotides are TGTGCCAGCACCCAACAGGGCGGCGTCACTGAAGCTTTCTTT.

This clonotype was detected only a few times. The V and J genes are TRBV20-1 and TRBJ2-5, with a weak D call TRBD1 (7 bases). Trimming cost V 0 bases and J 2 bases, with 19 bases left between them. The CDR3 totals 17 residues. Germline-derived CDR1 and CDR2 are DFQATT and SNEGSKA (reference sequence). The CDR3 sequence: CSARDAQEGAVQETQYF. The CDR3 nucleotides read TGCAGTGCTAGAGATGCCCAGGAGGGGGCGGTACAAGAGACCCAGTACTTC.

This chain connects TRBV30 to TRBJ2-1; D is undetermined. The CDR3 sequence is 11 residues long. Germline CDR1 and CDR2: GTSNPN and SVGIG (reference sequence). Trimming shortened V by 0 bases and J by 6 bases, and 3 bases separated the two germline ends. The DNA for the CDR3 is TGTGCCTGGAGTGTGAGCAATGAGCAGTTCTTC. Its protein product is CAWSVSNEQFF.

CDR3 in amino acids: CSVEDEWGNYGYTF. The CDR3 region has the DNA TGCAGCGTTGAAGATGAGTGGGGGAACTATGGCTACACCTTC. The rearrangement links TRBV29-1 to TRBJ1-2; TRBD1 might be the D (5 bases). The CDR3 contains 14 residues. Per the germline V gene, CDR1 is SQVTM and CDR2 is ANQGSEA. Trimming pared 0 bases from V and 2 bases from J, leaving 10 bases between.

The CDR3 region has the DNA TGTGCCAGCAGTTACTCGGAACCGAACACTGAAGCTTTCTTT. Translating it yields CASSYSEPNTEAFF. This chain links TRBV6-6 with TRBJ1-1; D not certain. The germline CDR1 and CDR2 sequences are MNHNY and SVGAGI (reference sequence). The CDR3 is 14 residues long. Trimming shortened V by 0 bases and J by 1 base, and 6 bases separated the two germline ends.

In this sample, this clonotype turned up a few times. The rearrangement joins TRBV10-3 to TRBJ2-5; the match to TRBD2 covers 9 bases. Germline CDR1 ENHRY, CDR2 SYGVKD. J gave up 2 bases and V 2 bases, and 3 bases lay outside the gene matches. There are 15 residues in the CDR3. The CDR3 sequence: CAISEGSGGQETQYF. CDR3 nucleotide sequence: TGTGCCATCAGTGAGGGTAGCGGGGGTCAAGAGACCCAGTACTTC.